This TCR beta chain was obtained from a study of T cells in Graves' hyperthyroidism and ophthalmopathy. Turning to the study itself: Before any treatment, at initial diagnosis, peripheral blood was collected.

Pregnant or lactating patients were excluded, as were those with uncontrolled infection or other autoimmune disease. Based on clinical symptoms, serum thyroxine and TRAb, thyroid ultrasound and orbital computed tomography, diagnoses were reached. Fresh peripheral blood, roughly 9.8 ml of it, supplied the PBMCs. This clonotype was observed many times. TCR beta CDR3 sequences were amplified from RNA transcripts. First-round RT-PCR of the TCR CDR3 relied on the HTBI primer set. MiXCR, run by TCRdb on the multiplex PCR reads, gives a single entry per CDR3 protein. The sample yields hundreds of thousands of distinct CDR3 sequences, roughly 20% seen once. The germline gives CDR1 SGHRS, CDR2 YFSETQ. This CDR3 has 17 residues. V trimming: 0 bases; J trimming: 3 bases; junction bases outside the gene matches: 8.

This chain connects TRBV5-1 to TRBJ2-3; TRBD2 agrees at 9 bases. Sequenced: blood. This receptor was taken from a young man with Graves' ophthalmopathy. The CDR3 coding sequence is TGCGCCAGCAGCTTGGAGCCTAGCGGGACCAGGACAGATACGCAGTATTTT. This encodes CASSLEPSGTRTDTQYF.